This entry describes one T cell receptor beta chain. Membership in each cohort depended on participant-reported clinical history. Participants classified as exposed had met a COVID-19 case within 2 weeks before study entry. The data belong to a study of blood T cell repertoires in COVID-19. In the original processing: Estimated nucleated cell counts came from reference gene primer amplification. The data were produced by immunoSEQ multiplex PCR, yet TCRdb's version contains in-frame clones alone and is incomplete. V and J calls and clone size are given by that table; D and trimming were obtained from the DNA. The table records 200,000 to 250,000 clones, approximately 89% of them present only once. The CDR3 loop spans 16 amino acids. Germline V gene lookup returns CDR1 MGHRA and CDR2 YSYEKL. V shed 0 bases and J 1 base; nucleotides not matched to a gene: 6.

Sequenced material: PBMCs or T cells enriched from blood (not recorded which). The sequence came from a woman aged 25 to 39 who had been exposed to COVID-19. The V gene is TRBV4-1, the J gene TRBJ2-7; 7 bases align to TRBD1. CDR3 coding DNA: TGCGCCAGCAGCCAAGACCCACGACAGGGATCCTACGAGCAGTACTTC. This encodes CASSQDPRQGSYEQYF.